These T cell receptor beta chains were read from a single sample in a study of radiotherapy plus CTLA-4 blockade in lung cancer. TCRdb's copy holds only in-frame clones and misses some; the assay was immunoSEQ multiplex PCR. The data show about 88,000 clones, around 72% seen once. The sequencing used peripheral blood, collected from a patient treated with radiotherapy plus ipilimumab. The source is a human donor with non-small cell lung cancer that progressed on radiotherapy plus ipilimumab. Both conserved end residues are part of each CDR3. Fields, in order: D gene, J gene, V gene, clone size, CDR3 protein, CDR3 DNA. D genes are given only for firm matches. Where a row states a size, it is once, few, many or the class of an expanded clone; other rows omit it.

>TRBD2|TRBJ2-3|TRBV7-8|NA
CASSSTRDGRGRYF
TGTGCCAGCAGTTCCACTAGAGACGGGAGGGGACGGTATTTT
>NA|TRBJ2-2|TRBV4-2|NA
CASSQVGGRRNTGELFF
TGTGCCAGCAGCCAAGTGGGGGGGCGCCGCAACACCGGGGAGCTGTTTTTT
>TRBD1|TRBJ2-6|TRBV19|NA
CASFWTGRSGANVLTF
TGTGCCAGTTTCTGGACAGGGAGGTCTGGGGCCAACGTCCTGACTTTC
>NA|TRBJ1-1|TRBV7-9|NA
CASSLGGGEAFF
TGTGCCAGCAGCTTAGGCGGCGGGGAAGCTTTCTTT
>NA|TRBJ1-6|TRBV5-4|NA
CASSPGPQAGNSPLHF
TGTGCCAGCAGCCCAGGACCTCAAGCGGGAAATTCACCCCTCCACTTT
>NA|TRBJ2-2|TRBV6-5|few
CASSYGATGELFF
TGTGCCAGCAGTTACGGGGCCACCGGGGAGCTGTTTTTT
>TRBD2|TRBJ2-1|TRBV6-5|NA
CASSYSYSGNYNEQFF
TGTGCCAGCAGTTACTCCTATAGCGGGAACTACAATGAGCAGTTCTTC
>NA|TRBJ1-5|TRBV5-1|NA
CASSLEGDRTQHF
TGCGCCAGCAGCTTGGAGGGAGACCGGACCCAGCATTTT
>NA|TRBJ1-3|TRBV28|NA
CASSLSAHYEGPTYSGNTIYF
TGTGCCAGCAGTTTATCCGCCCACTATGAGGGTCCTACATACTCTGGAAACACCATATATTTT
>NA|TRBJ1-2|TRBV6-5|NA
CATPGVYYGYTF
TGTGCCACCCCCGGGGTATACTATGGCTACACCTTC
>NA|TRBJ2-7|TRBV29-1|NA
CSVGDVYEQYF
TGCAGCGTTGGGGACGTCTACGAGCAGTACTTC
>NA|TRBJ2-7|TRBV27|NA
CASSPHSTVGVEQYF
TGTGCCAGCAGCCCCCATTCCACAGTTGGGGTCGAGCAGTACTTC
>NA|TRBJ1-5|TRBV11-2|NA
CASSLAGNQPQHF
TGTGCCAGCAGCTTAGCCGGCAATCAGCCCCAGCATTTT
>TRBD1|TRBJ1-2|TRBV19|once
CASSIDKQGGGGYTF
TGTGCCAGTAGTATCGACAAACAGGGGGGCGGCGGCTACACCTTC
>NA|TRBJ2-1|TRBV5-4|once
CASSLDRDGNEQFF
TGTGCCAGCAGCTTAGATAGGGATGGCAATGAGCAGTTCTTC
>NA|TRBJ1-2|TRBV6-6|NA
CASTKGGLGYGSGYTF
TGTGCCAGCACCAAGGGGGGCTTGGGGTATGGTAGTGGCTACACCTTC
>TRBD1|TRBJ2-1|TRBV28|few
CASSLWVRETGENEQFF
TGTGCCAGCAGTTTATGGGTTAGGGAGACAGGGGAGAATGAGCAGTTCTTC
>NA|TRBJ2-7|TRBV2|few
CASSELGSEQYF
TGTGCCAGCAGTGAATTAGGGTCCGAGCAGTACTTC
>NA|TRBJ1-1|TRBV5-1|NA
CASSKVQGRDTEAFF
TGCGCCAGCAGCAAGGTACAGGGCCGGGACACTGAAGCTTTCTTT
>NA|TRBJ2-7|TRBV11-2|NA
CASSSNRLFSYEQYF
TGTGCCAGCAGCTCTAACCGACTGTTCTCCTACGAGCAGTACTTC
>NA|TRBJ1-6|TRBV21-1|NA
CASSKEDRELYNSPLHF
TGTGCCAGCAGCAAAGAGGACAGAGAACTCTATAATTCACCCCTCCACTTT
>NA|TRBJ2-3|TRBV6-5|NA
CASSYQDTQYF
TGTGCCAGCAGTTACCAGGATACGCAGTATTTT
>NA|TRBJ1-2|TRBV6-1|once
CASRDLSNYGYTF
TGTGCCAGCAGGGACCTGTCCAACTATGGCTACACCTTC
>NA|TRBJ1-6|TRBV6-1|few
CASIDRSSKRNSPLHF
TGTGCCAGCATTGATCGCAGTAGTAAAAGAAATTCACCCCTCCACTTT
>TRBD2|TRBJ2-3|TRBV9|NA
CASSVEGREGITDTQYF
TGTGCCAGCAGCGTAGAAGGGCGGGAGGGAATAACAGATACGCAGTATTTT
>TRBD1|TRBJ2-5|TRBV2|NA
CASRDRGETQYF
TGTGCCAGCAGGGACAGGGGAGAGACCCAGTACTTC
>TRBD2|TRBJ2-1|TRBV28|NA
CASSFRTSGRDEQFF
TGTGCCAGCAGTTTTAGGACTAGCGGGAGGGATGAGCAGTTCTTC
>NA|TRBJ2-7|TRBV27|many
CASSLSGGTDEQYF
TGTGCCAGCAGTTTATCTGGGGGGACCGACGAGCAGTACTTC
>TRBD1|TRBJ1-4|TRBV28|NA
CASSPDRGVNEKLFF
TGTGCCAGCAGTCCCGACAGGGGAGTGAATGAAAAACTGTTTTTT
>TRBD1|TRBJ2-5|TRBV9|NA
CASSVAGQGGTAQYF
TGTGCCAGCAGCGTAGCTGGGCAAGGGGGCACGGCCCAGTACTTC
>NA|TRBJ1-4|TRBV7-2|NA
CASRTGTGNEKLFF
TGTGCCAGCAGGACCGGGACGGGGAATGAAAAACTGTTTTTT
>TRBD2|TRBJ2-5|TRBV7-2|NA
CASSLSGRRGGQETQYF
TGTGCCAGCAGCTTATCGGGGCGGCGGGGGGGCCAGGAGACCCAGTACTTC
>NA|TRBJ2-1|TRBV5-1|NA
CASSRLSRQGGNEQFF
TGCGCCAGCAGCCGTCTATCCCGTCAGGGGGGGAATGAGCAGTTCTTC
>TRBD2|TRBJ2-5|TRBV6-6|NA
CASSFRTSGKETQYF
TGTGCCAGCAGTTTTCGGACTAGCGGTAAAGAGACCCAGTACTTC
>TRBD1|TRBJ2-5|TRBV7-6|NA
CASSSGDRGAETQYF
TGTGCCAGCAGCTCCGGGGACAGGGGTGCAGAGACCCAGTACTTC
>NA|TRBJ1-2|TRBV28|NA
CASSFPGTANYGYTF
TGTGCCAGCAGTTTCCCCGGGACGGCTAACTATGGCTACACCTTC
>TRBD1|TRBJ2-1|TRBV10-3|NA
CAISVQGHEQFF
TGTGCCATCAGTGTACAGGGGCATGAGCAGTTCTTC
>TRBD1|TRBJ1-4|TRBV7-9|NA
CASSPTGTNEKLFF
TGTGCCAGCAGCCCGACAGGGACTAATGAAAAACTGTTTTTT
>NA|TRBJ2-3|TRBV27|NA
CASSLRVADTQYF
TGTGCCAGCAGTTTAAGGGTGGCAGATACGCAGTATTTT
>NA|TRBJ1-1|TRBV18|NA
CASSPHPPNMNTEAFF
TGTGCCAGCTCACCACATCCCCCGAACATGAACACTGAAGCTTTCTTT
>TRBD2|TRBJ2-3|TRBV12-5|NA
CASGLSTSGGQPLDAQYF
TGTGCTAGTGGTTTGTCGACTAGCGGGGGCCAACCGCTGGATGCGCAGTATTTT
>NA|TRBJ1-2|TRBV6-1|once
CASGNRNLYGYTF
TGTGCCAGCGGTAACCGGAACTTATATGGCTACACCTTC
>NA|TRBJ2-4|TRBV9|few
CASSVDERDIQYF
TGTGCCAGCAGCGTAGACGAGAGAGACATTCAGTACTTC
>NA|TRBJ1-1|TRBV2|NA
CASDATGGLSAFF
TGTGCCAGCGACGCGACAGGAGGTCTGTCGGCTTTCTTT
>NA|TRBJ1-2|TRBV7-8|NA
CASSSRGGYGYTF
TGTGCCAGCAGCTCCAGGGGAGGTTATGGCTACACCTTC
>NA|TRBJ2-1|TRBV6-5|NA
CASSYSQETGSHEQFF
TGTGCCAGCAGTTACTCGCAGGAGACAGGTTCCCATGAGCAGTTCTTC
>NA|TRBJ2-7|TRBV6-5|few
CASSHGVGGEQYF
TGTGCCAGCAGCCACGGGGTGGGGGGCGAGCAGTACTTC
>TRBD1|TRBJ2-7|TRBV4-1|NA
CASSTRDREIPHF
TGCGCCAGCAGCACCCGAGACAGGGAGATACCTCACTTC
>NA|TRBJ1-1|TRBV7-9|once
CASSLGSHTEAFF
TGTGCCAGCAGCTTAGGGAGTCACACTGAAGCTTTCTTT
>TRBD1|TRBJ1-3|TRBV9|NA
CASSPGQSSGNTIYF
TGTGCCAGCAGCCCGGGACAGTCCTCTGGAAACACCATATATTTT
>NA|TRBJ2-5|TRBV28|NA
CASSLAAQETQYF
TGTGCCAGCAGTCTGGCAGCTCAAGAGACCCAGTACTTC
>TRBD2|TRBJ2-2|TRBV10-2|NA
CASSVAGGGAGELFF
TGCGCCAGCAGTGTCGCGGGGGGAGGGGCCGGGGAGCTGTTTTTT
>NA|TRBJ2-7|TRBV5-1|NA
CASSLGQSSYEQYF
TGCGCCAGCAGCTTGGGACAGAGCTCCTACGAGCAGTACTTC
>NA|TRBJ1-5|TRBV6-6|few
CASSYGTIQPQHF
TGTGCCAGCAGTTACGGTACCATCCAGCCCCAGCATTTT
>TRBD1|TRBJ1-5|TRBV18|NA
CASSLTGGGQNQPQHF
TGTGCCAGCTCACTGACAGGGGGAGGACAGAATCAGCCCCAGCATTTT
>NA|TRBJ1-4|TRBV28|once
CASSLDGNLNEKLFF
TGTGCCAGCAGTCTCGACGGAAATCTGAATGAAAAACTGTTTTTT
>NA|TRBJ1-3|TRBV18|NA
CASSPQRRVSGNTIYF
TGTGCCAGCTCACCTCAAAGGAGGGTCTCTGGAAACACCATATATTTT